These 18 T cell receptor beta chains were all obtained from the same sample, sequenced in a study of cytomegalovirus exposure and HLA in healthy donors. PCR amplification relied on 60 Vbeta primers (plus 13 Jbeta primers). The data were produced by immunoSEQ multiplex PCR, yet TCRdb's version contains in-frame clones alone and is incomplete. The sample has around 94,000 clones; roughly 73% are singletons. Material: PBMCs. The receptors derive from a male donor in good health and CMV-seropositive.

This clone was seen a few times. The gene calls are TRBV11-2 and TRBJ2-7; maybe TRBD1 (7 bases). CDR3 length: 16 amino acids. V was trimmed by 5 bases and J by 0 bases, leaving 17 bases between them. The V gene's germline CDR1 is SGHAT and CDR2 FQNNGV. CDR3 DNA sequence: TGTGCCAGCAGCCTCGGAGGGGGCCAAGGCTCCTACGAGCAGTACTTC. This translates into CASSLGGGQGSYEQYF.

In this sample, this clone turned up once. The chain is built from TRBV27 and TRBJ2-1; TRBD2 matches 7 bases. The CDR3 is 13 amino acids. V lost 6 bases, J lost 14 bases, and 13 bases stayed unmatched. CDR1 is MNHEY and CDR2 is SMNVEV in the germline V gene (reference sequence). The CDR3, as DNA: TGTGCCAGCAGATCAACTAGCGCCCCGAGGGAGTTCTTC. Encoded protein: CASRSTSAPREFF.

The chain couples TRBV5-1 to TRBJ2-3, with D hard to call. This CDR3 is built from 14 residues. Between the trimmed V and J ends, which lost 4 bases and 4 bases, there was a span of 13 bases. CDR1 is SGHRS, CDR2 YFSETQ, per germline. The CDR3: CASSPLENPDTQYF. Here the CDR3 DNA reads TGCGCCAGCAGCCCTCTTGAGAATCCAGATACGCAGTATTTT. Full variable domain (remainder filled in from reference TRBV5-1 and TRBJ2-3): KAGVTQTPRYLIKTRGQQVTLSCSPISGHRSVSWYQQTPGQGLQFLFEYFSETQRNKGNFPGRFSGRQFSNSRSEMNVSTLELGDSALYLCASSPLENPDTQYFGPGTRLTVL.

The V and J genes are TRBV27 and TRBJ2-1; 12 bases are shared with TRBD1. CDR1 and CDR2 from the germline V gene are MNHEY and SMNVEV (reference sequence). The CDR3 has 15 amino acids. With 5 bases clipped from V and 7 bases from J, the junction kept 6 bases outside the gene matches. The CDR3 loop is CASSVGQGAQNEQFF. The CDR3 DNA follows: TGTGCCAGCAGTGTGGGACAGGGGGCTCAAAATGAGCAGTTCTTC.

The chain combines TRBV28 with TRBJ2-7; 7 positions agree with TRBD2. The V and J ends lost 7 bases and 4 bases, in that order; junction bases with no gene match: 7. Germline CDR1 MDHEN, CDR2 SYDVKM. The CDR3 loop spans 13 amino acids. The CDR3 region is CASNLGGSYEQYF. The CDR3 nucleotides are TGTGCCAGCAACCTGGGAGGGTCTTACGAGCAGTACTTC.

CDR3 region: CASSGTRYGYTF. For the CDR3, the DNA is TGTGCCAGTTCCGGGACTCGTTATGGCTACACCTTC. The chain is built from TRBV19 and TRBJ1-2, with a tentative D call TRBD1 (5 bases). The CDR3 consists of 12 residues. Deletions cut 8 bases from V and 5 bases from J, with 12 bases between. The germline V gene encodes CDR1 LNHDA and CDR2 SQIVND (reference sequence).

The rearrangement joins TRBV7-7 to TRBJ2-1, with D maybe TRBD2 (5 bases). The CDR3 has 13 amino acids. V was pared by 6 bases and J by 4 bases, with 10 bases between. The germline V gene encodes CDR1 SSHAT and CDR2 FNYEAQ (reference sequence). The CDR3 sequence is CASSRAVYNEQFF. DNA of the CDR3: TGTGCCAGCAGTAGAGCGGTATACAATGAGCAGTTCTTC.

The chain is built from TRBV11-2 and TRBJ2-7; 9 bases agree with TRBD1. Per the germline V gene, CDR1 is SGHAT and CDR2 is FQNNGV. The CDR3 sequence is 14 residues long. With V trimmed by 2 bases and J by 4 bases, 3 bases remained unmatched. CDR3 bases: TGTGCCAGCAGCTTAACAGGGGGCCGGTACGAGCAGTACTTC. Translation: CASSLTGGRYEQYF.

The J gene is TRBJ2-5, the V gene TRBV5-1, with D uncertain. Germline CDR1 SGHRS, CDR2 YFSETQ. Trimming took off 3 bases at V and 3 bases at J, with 6 bases between the two ends. The CDR3 covers 12 residues. The CDR3 DNA is TGCGCCAGCAGCTACTACGAAGAGACCCAGTACTTC. Translating it yields CASSYYEETQYF.

The chain combines TRBV19 with TRBJ1-2, with 7 bases fitting TRBD1. The CDR3 consists of 15 residues. J gave up 4 bases and V 6 bases, and 11 bases lay outside the gene matches. CDR1 LNHDA and CDR2 SQIVND come from the germline V gene (reference sequence). The CDR3 loop reads CASSDDLQGRYGYTF. CDR3 DNA: TGTGCCAGTAGCGATGATCTACAGGGGCGCTATGGCTACACCTTC.

The chain combines TRBV7-9 with TRBJ2-7; TRBD2 agrees at 11 bases. The CDR3 is 15 residues long. Germline CDR1 is SEHNR and CDR2 is FQNEAQ (reference sequence). V shed 3 bases, J shed 2 bases, and the junction held 3 bases outside the gene matches. The DNA for the CDR3 is TGTGCCAGCAGCTTTCTAGCGGGAGGTCCCTACGAGCAGTACTTC. Protein sequence: CASSFLAGGPYEQYF. Together with reference TRBV7-9 and TRBJ2-7, the CDR3 gives the full variable domain: DTGVSQNPRHKITKRGQNVTFRCDPISEHNRLYWYRQTLGQGPEFLTYFQNEAQLEKSRLLSDRFSAERPKGSFSTLEIQRTEQGDSAMYLCASSFLAGGPYEQYFGPGTRLTVT.

In this sample, this clone turned up once. The chain combines TRBV2 with TRBJ2-3, with TRBD1 identical over 8 bases. Trimming removed 4 bases from V and 3 bases from J; junction bases left unmatched: 6. Germline CDR1 SNHLY, CDR2 FYNNEI. The CDR3 spans 15 residues. The CDR3 loop is CASSADRDVTDTQYF. The CDR3 DNA reads as TGTGCCAGCAGTGCGGACAGGGATGTAACAGATACGCAGTATTTT.

The CDR3 here is CASRETGKGNGYTF. The CDR3 DNA sequence: TGTGCCAGCAGGGAGACAGGTAAAGGTAACGGCTACACCTTC. The chain combines TRBV2 with TRBJ1-2, with a tentative D call TRBD1 (6 bases). The CDR3 has 14 amino acids. Germline CDR1 SNHLY, CDR2 FYNNEI. Between the trimmed V and J ends, which lost 6 bases and 8 bases, there was a span of 19 bases.

This sequence joins TRBV29-1 and TRBJ2-5, with 8 bases that match TRBD2. V shed 5 bases and J 5 bases; nucleotides not matched to a gene: 10. The CDR3 has 14 residues. In germline, CDR1 is SQVTM, CDR2 ANQGSEA. CDR3: CSVSERGSGETQYF. DNA for the CDR3: TGCAGCGTTTCAGAGCGGGGGTCCGGGGAGACCCAGTACTTC.

A few counts support this clone. The J gene is TRBJ2-3, the V gene TRBV6-5; 13 nucleotides line up with TRBD2. From germline, CDR1 is MNHEY and CDR2 SVGAGI. The CDR3 runs to 15 residues. V lost 6 bases to trimming and J lost 6 bases; unmatched junction nucleotides: 6. The CDR3 DNA is TGTGCCAGCAGCCAGACTAGCGGGGGGACGGATACGCAGTATTTT. Its translation is CASSQTSGGTDTQYF.

This clone was counted only a few times. The CDR3 region has the DNA TGTGCCAGCAGTTTTGACAGAGATGGCTACACCTTC. This translates into CASSFDRDGYTF. The chain recombines TRBV6-6 with TRBJ1-2; tentative D call: TRBD1 (5 bases). There are 12 residues in the CDR3. Trimming removed 4 bases at V and 6 bases at J, with 9 bases between. Germline V lookup: CDR1 MNHNY, CDR2 SVGAGI (reference sequence).

The chain is built from TRBV30 and TRBJ2-7; D is possibly TRBD2 (6 bases). CDR3 length equals 15 residues. Germline CDR1 is GTSNPN and CDR2 is SVGIG (reference sequence). Trimming pared 0 bases from V and 4 bases from J, leaving 16 bases between. CDR3 region: CAWSVLSWGDYEQYF. CDR3 nucleotide sequence: TGTGCCTGGAGTGTACTTTCTTGGGGGGATTACGAGCAGTACTTC.

This CDR3 is CASSPLTNYGYTF. The CDR3 DNA is TGTGCCAGCTCACCACTAACTAACTATGGCTACACCTTC. The V call is TRBV18, the J call TRBJ1-2; D unresolved. CDR1 and CDR2 (germline): KGHSH, LQKENI. V lost 1 base and J lost 0, with 3 bases in between. The CDR3 extends over 13 amino acids.